The 14 T cell receptor beta chains reported below all come from one sample, sequenced in a study of CD8 T cells in Susac syndrome. A quantity of about 0.45 to 1 ug RNA underwent reverse transcription using random hexamers. A single record per CDR3 protein comes from TCRdb applying MiXCR to the immunoSEQ multiplex PCR reads. The table has around 130,000 distinct CDR3 sequences, roughly 94% seen once; the top ten hold about 0.28%. The specimen was CD8+ T cells from PBMCs. The receptors were gathered from a human donor with Susac syndrome.

The chain is built from TRBV29-1 and TRBJ2-2; D is possibly TRBD1 (6 bases). Trimming left V 6 bases short and J 4 bases short, with 9 bases between. This CDR3 is 12 amino acids long. The germline V gene encodes CDR1 SQVTM and CDR2 ANQGSEA. The CDR3 nucleotides are TGCAGCGTGACAGGTCCCACCGGGGAGCTGTTTTTT. This codes for CSVTGPTGELFF.

The CDR3 sequence is CASSPTGHDYGYTF. The DNA for the CDR3 is TGTGCCAGCAGTCCGACAGGGCATGACTATGGCTACACCTTC. V gene TRBV2 combines with J gene TRBJ1-2; TRBD1 matches at 7 bases. The length of the CDR3 is 14 residues. Trimming cost V 5 bases and J 3 bases; bases outside gene matches: 6. Germline V CDR1 and CDR2: SNHLY, FYNNEI.

The CDR3 region has the DNA TGCGCCAGCAGCCAAGATGGCGGCTATGGCTACACCTTC. It yields the protein CASSQDGGYGYTF. The rearrangement joins TRBV4-1 to TRBJ1-2; D remains ambiguous. Trimming took off 0 bases at V and 4 bases at J, with 6 bases between the two ends. CDR1 is MGHRA and CDR2 is YSYEKL in the germline V gene. The CDR3 length is 13 residues.

The rearrangement joins TRBV9 to TRBJ2-1; 11 bases are a match to TRBD2. The ends lost 3 bases at V and 9 bases at J; junction bases unmatched: 14. There are 17 residues in the CDR3. CDR1 and CDR2 from the germline V gene are SGDLS and YYNGEE. The CDR3 sequence: CASSADWTSGFEGEQFF. The CDR3 DNA is TGTGCCAGCAGCGCCGACTGGACTAGCGGGTTTGAGGGTGAGCAGTTCTTC.

V and J are TRBV4-1 and TRBJ2-5; TRBD2 agrees at 12 bases. Germline assignment: CDR1 MGHRA and CDR2 YSYEKL. The V gene end was trimmed by 6 bases and the J gene end by 2 bases; junction bases not matched to a gene: 4. The CDR3 totals 15 residues. For the CDR3, the DNA is TGCGCCAGCAGTCGACTAGCGGGGGAGCAAGAGACCCAGTACTTC. This sequence encodes CASSRLAGEQETQYF.

The chain combines TRBV4-1 with TRBJ2-1; 9 bases agree with TRBD2. CDR1 is MGHRA, CDR2 YSYEKL, per germline. V lost 0 bases, J lost 3 bases, and 3 bases stayed unmatched. This CDR3 region has 16 residues. For the CDR3, the DNA is TGCGCCAGCAGCCAAGAGCGGGGGGGAAGCTACAATGAGCAGTTCTTC. This encodes CASSQERGGSYNEQFF.

This clonotype appeared a single time. V is TRBV9 and J is TRBJ1-1; D is uncertain. Germline assignment: CDR1 SGDLS and CDR2 YYNGEE. V was trimmed by 0 bases and J by 1 base, leaving 10 bases between them. The CDR3 is 15 residues long. CDR3 DNA sequence: TGTGCCAGCAGCGTAGGTCGAGGTTCGAACACTGAAGCTTTCTTT. It codes for CASSVGRGSNTEAFF.

The J gene is TRBJ1-2, the V gene TRBV9; TRBD1 agrees at 8 bases. Germline V gene lookup returns CDR1 SGDLS and CDR2 YYNGEE. V trimming: 4 bases; J trimming: 7 bases; junction bases outside the gene matches: 9. The CDR3 length is 14 residues. CDR3 sequence: CASSNPDRVRGYTF. The CDR3 DNA is TGTGCCAGCAGCAACCCGGACAGGGTACGTGGCTACACCTTC.

The V gene is TRBV12-3 or TRBV12-4, the J gene TRBJ2-5, with unresolved D. The CDR3 runs to 14 residues. Trimming removed 5 bases from V and 1 base from J, with 11 bases in between. CDR3 amino acids: CASSVLRFQETQYF. CDR3 DNA sequence: TGTGCCAGCAGTGTATTGCGGTTCCAAGAGACCCAGTACTTC.

The chain carries TRBV12-3 or TRBV12-4 and TRBJ2-1; 8 nucleotides align to TRBD2. The CDR3 spans 14 residues. V lost 5 bases and J lost 8; bases outside the gene matches: 8. The CDR3 region is CASSPRGGWDEQFF. The DNA of the CDR3 is TGTGCCAGCAGTCCTCGGGGGGGTTGGGATGAGCAGTTCTTC.

CDR3 nucleotide sequence: TGTGCCAGCAGTTACTCGGGACAGGGGACAGATACGCAGTATTTT. Its protein product is CASSYSGQGTDTQYF. J is TRBJ2-3 and V is TRBV6-2 or TRBV6-3; 10 positions agree with TRBD1. The V and J ends lost 0 bases and 3 bases, in that order; junction bases with no gene match: 0. The CDR3 is made up of 15 amino acids. CDR1 MNHEY and CDR2 SVGEGT come from the germline V gene.

The chain recombines TRBV27 with TRBJ2-1, with 12 bases fitting TRBD1. The germline gives CDR1 MNHEY, CDR2 SMNVEV (reference sequence). The CDR3 is 16 amino acids. Trimming at V came to 6 bases and at J to 8 bases, leaving 11 bases not matched to a gene. CDR3 protein: CASSRTGTGGLDEQFF. CDR3 coding DNA: TGTGCCAGCAGCCGTACCGGGACAGGGGGCCTGGATGAGCAGTTCTTC.

The chain employs TRBV5-4 and TRBJ1-2; D unclear. From germline, CDR1 is SGHNT and CDR2 YYREEE (reference sequence). The CDR3 runs to 12 residues. V shed 9 bases and J shed 3 bases, with 12 bases lying between them. The CDR3 nucleotides are TGTGCCACCACCCGGGCAGACTATGGCTACACCTTC. Encoded protein: CATTRADYGYTF.

The V call is TRBV3-1, the J call TRBJ2-7, with D perhaps TRBD1 (6 bases). The CDR3 is 15 amino acids. Trimming left V 1 base short and J 2 bases short, with 12 bases between. Germline V gene sequence: CDR1 LGHDT, CDR2 YNNKEL (reference sequence). As DNA, the CDR3 is TGTGCCAGCAGCCAAGGGGTACAGGGAACCTACGAGCAGTACTTC. Amino acids: CASSQGVQGTYEQYF.